One T cell receptor beta chain is described in this entry. As yet, its antigen is unknown. This specimen belongs to a study of OX40 agonist ivuxolimab in advanced cancers. Overall study findings and caveats: At doses 0.1 to 3.0 mg/kg, CD4+ and CD8+ clones expanded.

The table came from immunoSEQ multiplex PCR; TCRdb's copy has only in-frame clones and leaves some out. The sample records about 5,700 clones, 85% to 90% being singletons. V was cut by 4 bases and J by 3 bases, with 14 bases left in between. The CDR3 has 15 residues. The germline CDR1 and CDR2 sequences are SGHAT and FQNNGV. Sample: CD4+ or CD8+ T cells sorted from blood, taken in a trial of the OX40 agonist ivuxolimab. This chain connects TRBV11-2 to TRBJ2-3, with D possibly TRBD1 on 5 matching bases. The source is an adult with an advanced solid tumor such as melanoma, head and neck, liver or kidney cancer. The CDR3 sequence: CASSSPLQETDTQYF. The DNA of the CDR3 is TGTGCCAGCAGCTCCCCTCTACAGGAGACAGATACGCAGTATTTT.